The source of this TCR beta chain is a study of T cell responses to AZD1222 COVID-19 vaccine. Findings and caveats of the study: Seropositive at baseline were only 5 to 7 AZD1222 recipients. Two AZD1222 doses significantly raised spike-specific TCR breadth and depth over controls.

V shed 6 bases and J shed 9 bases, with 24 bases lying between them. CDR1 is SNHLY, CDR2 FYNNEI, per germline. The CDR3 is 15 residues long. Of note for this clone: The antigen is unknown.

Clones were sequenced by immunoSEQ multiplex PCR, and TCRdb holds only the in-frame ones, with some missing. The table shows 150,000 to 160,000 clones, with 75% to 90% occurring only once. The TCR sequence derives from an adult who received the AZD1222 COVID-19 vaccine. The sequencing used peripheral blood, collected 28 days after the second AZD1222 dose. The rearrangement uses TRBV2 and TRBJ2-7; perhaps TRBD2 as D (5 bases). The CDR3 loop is CASSVRGLDSGAQYF. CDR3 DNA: TGTGCCAGCAGCGTCCGCGGGCTCGATTCGGGCGCGCAGTACTTC.